The entry below gives a single TCR beta chain sequence along with its context. Its specificity is not known. The data stem from a study of radiotherapy plus CTLA-4 blockade in lung cancer. Background on the study: Among patients, approximately 19% showed objective responses, and about 30% had disease control. Findings and limits, study-wide: Together with interferon-beta, which increased in serum after radiation, early dynamic changes in blood T cell clones were reportedly the best predictors of response. Radiotherapy was combined with ipilimumab, and tumor-derived TCR clones then expanded in blood.

The table came from immunoSEQ multiplex PCR; TCRdb's copy has only in-frame clones and leaves some out. Of around 100,000 clones in the sample, roughly 80% were seen once. Treatment of patients with chemo-refractory metastatic non-small-cell lung cancer consisted of focal radiation plus CTLA-4 blockade with ipilimumab. The sequence was collected from a human donor with non-small cell lung cancer that progressed on radiotherapy plus ipilimumab. Some clones in this sample may be carry-over from other donors' samples. Sequences were derived from peripheral blood, sampled from a patient treated with radiotherapy plus ipilimumab.

This CDR3 is CASSLVLSGVEGYEQYF. The CDR3 coding sequence is TGTGCCAGCAGCTTGGTATTATCAGGGGTGGAAGGATACGAGCAGTACTTC. This rearrangement joins TRBV5-5 to TRBJ2-7; perhaps TRBD1 as D (6 bases). Germline V CDR1 and CDR2: SGHKS, YYEKEE (reference sequence). V lost 0 bases and J lost 4, with 20 bases in between. CDR3 length: 17 residues.